This TCR beta chain emerged from a study of blood T cell repertoires in COVID-19. Looking at the study overall: COVID-19 samples collected from the United States, Italy and Spain covered acute and convalescent phases.

Produced via immunoSEQ multiplex PCR; TCRdb's table is partial and in-frame only. Altogether tens of thousands of clones are present, roughly 87% being singletons, with the ten largest covering 28%. Trimming removed 8 bases from V and 2 bases from J; junction bases left unmatched: 6. The CDR3 length is 15 residues. Germline V gene data show CDR1 as WNHNN and CDR2 as SYGVQD (reference sequence). The material sequenced was peripheral blood. This chain connects TRBV10-1 to TRBJ2-5, with 12 bases that match TRBD2. This sequence originates from an elderly woman with acute or convalescent COVID-19. DNA for the CDR3: TGCGCCAGCTCCCGGACTAGCGGGGTGCAAGAGACCCAGTACTTC. The encoded protein is CASSRTSGVQETQYF.